This T cell receptor (beta chain) comes out of a study of T cells of healthy individuals. The CDR3 has 15 residues. Germline V lookup: CDR1 MGHRA, CDR2 YSYEKL. Between the trimmed V and J ends, which lost 5 bases and 4 bases, there was a span of 15 bases. TCRdb itself ran the 5' RACE reads through MiXCR, one entry per CDR3 protein. This sample carries 90,000 to 100,000 distinct CDR3 sequences, 17% of them seen once, and the ten largest clones take more than 5.5%. The chain links TRBV4-1 to TRBJ2-1; tentatively, D is TRBD1 (6 bases). The clonotype originates from a human donor in good health. DNA of the CDR3: TGCGCCAGCAGCGAACAGGGATCCCCTTACAATGAGCAGTTCTTC. Residues: CASSEQGSPYNEQFF.